Following are 6 T cell receptor beta chains from one sample sequenced in a study of OX40 agonist ivuxolimab in advanced cancers. The library was produced with the immunoSEQ multiplex PCR assay. This immuneACCESS table, as held by TCRdb, lists in-frame sequences with V and J called but not all clones. Of the missing ones, under half trace to an unresolved V gene in checked studies; the others have no known cause. The table for this sample lists roughly 48,000 clones; roughly nine tenths of them were counted only once. Around 6.7% of the sample rests with the top ten. Material: CD4+ or CD8+ T cells sorted from blood, obtained in a trial of the OX40 agonist ivuxolimab. These receptor sequences come from an adult with an advanced solid tumor such as melanoma, head and neck, liver or kidney cancer.

This chain joins TRBV28 and TRBJ1-5; D is uncertain. In germline, CDR1 is MDHEN, CDR2 SYDVKM. Trimming pared 7 bases from V and 1 base from J, leaving 8 bases between. This CDR3 has 13 amino acids. As DNA, the CDR3 is TGTGCCAGCAAGAGTGGGAGCAATCAGCCCCAGCATTTT. Translation gives CASKSGSNQPQHF.

This sequence joins TRBV29-1 and TRBJ1-1, with 7 bases lining up with TRBD1. Germline V gene lookup returns CDR1 SQVTM and CDR2 ANQGSEA. The CDR3 contains 13 residues. Trimming took 5 bases from V and 5 from J; bases not matched to a gene: 8. CDR3 protein: CSVQSQGRTEAFF. CDR3 in DNA: TGCAGCGTTCAATCACAGGGGCGGACTGAAGCTTTCTTT.

The V call is TRBV5-1, the J call TRBJ1-4, with a weak D call TRBD1 (5 bases). V was trimmed by 1 base and J by 7 bases, leaving 17 bases between them. The CDR3 consists of 16 residues. Germline assignment: CDR1 SGHRS and CDR2 YFSETQ. Written as DNA, the CDR3 is TGCGCCAGCAGCTTGACTGGGACCCCTGGAGGTGAAAAACTGTTTTTT. Protein sequence: CASSLTGTPGGEKLFF.

This clone occurred once. The chain recombines TRBV19 with TRBJ1-1, with D uncertain. The CDR3 has 14 amino acids. With 7 bases removed from V and 1 base from J, the gap between germline ends came to 13 bases. The germline V gene encodes CDR1 LNHDA and CDR2 SQIVND (reference sequence). CDR3 region: CASTPFGWNTEAFF. CDR3 nucleotide sequence: TGTGCCAGTACCCCATTCGGCTGGAACACTGAAGCTTTCTTT.

V and J are TRBV27 and TRBJ1-1; perhaps TRBD1 as D (5 bases). This CDR3 has 13 residues. The ends were cut back, 6 bases at V and 2 bases at J, with 10 bases in the middle. The V gene's germline CDR1 is MNHEY and CDR2 SMNVEV (reference sequence). CDR3 coding DNA: TGTGCCAGCAGCCAGGGCCGTAACACTGAAGCTTTCTTT. It codes for CASSQGRNTEAFF.

The V gene is TRBV27, the J gene TRBJ2-3; D is perhaps TRBD1 or TRBD2 (5 bases each). CDR3 size: 16 residues. V was cut by 2 bases and J by 0 bases, with 12 bases left in between. CDR1 MNHEY and CDR2 SMNVEV come from the germline V gene (reference sequence). This chain's CDR3 is CASSLTGRPSTDTQYF. CDR3 sequence (DNA): TGTGCCAGCAGTTTAACGGGGCGACCTAGCACAGATACGCAGTATTTT.